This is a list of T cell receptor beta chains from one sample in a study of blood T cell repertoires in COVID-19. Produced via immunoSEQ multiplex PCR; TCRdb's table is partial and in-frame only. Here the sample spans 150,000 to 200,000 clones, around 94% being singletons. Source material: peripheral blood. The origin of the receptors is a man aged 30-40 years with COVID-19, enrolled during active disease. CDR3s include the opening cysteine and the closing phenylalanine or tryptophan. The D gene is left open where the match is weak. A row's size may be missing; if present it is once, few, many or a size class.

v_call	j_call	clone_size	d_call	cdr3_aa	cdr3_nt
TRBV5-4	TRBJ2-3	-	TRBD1	CASSSHASGQGIDTQYF	TGTGCCAGCAGCTCCCACGCCTCGGGACAGGGGATTGATACGCAGTATTTT
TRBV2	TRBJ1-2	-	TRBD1	CASTERRTGHYGYTF	TGTGCCAGCACCGAACGAAGGACAGGCCACTATGGCTACACCTTC
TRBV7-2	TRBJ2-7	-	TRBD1	CASSFRTGSEQYF	TGTGCCAGCAGCTTCCGGACAGGGAGCGAGCAGTACTTC
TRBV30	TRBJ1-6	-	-	CAWIVYNSPLHF	TGTGCCTGGATAGTGTATAATTCACCCCTCCACTTT
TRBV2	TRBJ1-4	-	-	CASRGTDYNEKLFF	TGTGCCAGCAGAGGGACGGACTATAATGAAAAACTGTTTTTT
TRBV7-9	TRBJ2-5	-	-	CASSFRTAATTQYF	TGTGCCAGCAGCTTTCGGACAGCCGCAACGACCCAGTACTTC
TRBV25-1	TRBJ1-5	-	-	CASSESRAPRAQHF	TGTGCCAGCAGTGAATCTCGAGCCCCTAGAGCCCAGCATTTT
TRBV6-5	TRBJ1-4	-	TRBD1	CASSYLGQGTNEKLFF	TGTGCCAGCAGTTACCTGGGACAGGGAACTAATGAAAAACTGTTTTTT
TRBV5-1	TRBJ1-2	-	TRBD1	CASSSRWQGVVSNYGYTF	TGCGCCAGCAGTTCCCGCTGGCAGGGGGTGGTTTCTAACTATGGCTACACCTTC
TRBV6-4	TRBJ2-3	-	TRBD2	CASSDSGGRTDTQYF	TGTGCCAGCAGTGATAGCGGGGGCCGCACAGATACGCAGTATTTT
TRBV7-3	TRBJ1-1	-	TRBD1	CATRQGAGTEAFF	TGTGCCACAAGACAGGGGGCGGGCACTGAAGCTTTCTTT
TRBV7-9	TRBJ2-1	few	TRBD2	CASSFGGGGIYNEQFF	TGTGCCAGCAGCTTCGGGGGCGGGGGGATCTACAATGAGCAGTTCTTC
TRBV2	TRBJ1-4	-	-	CASRVFRGESEKLFF	TGTGCCAGCAGGGTGTTCCGGGGGGAATCGGAAAAACTGTTTTTT
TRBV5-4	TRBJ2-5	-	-	CASSLAPREETQYF	TGTGCCAGCAGCTTGGCTCCCAGGGAAGAGACCCAGTACTTC
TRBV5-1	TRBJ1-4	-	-	CASSLEGANEKLFF	TGCGCCAGCAGCTTAGAGGGTGCTAATGAAAAACTGTTTTTT
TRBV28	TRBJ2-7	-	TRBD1	CASGGQGTYEQYF	TGTGCCAGCGGGGGACAGGGAACCTACGAGCAGTACTTC
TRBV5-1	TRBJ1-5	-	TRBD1	CASGGTGDVSNQPQHF	TGCGCCAGCGGCGGGACAGGGGATGTTAGCAATCAGCCCCAGCATTTT
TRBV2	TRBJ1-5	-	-	CASSTGINQPQHF	TGTGCCAGCAGTACAGGAATAAATCAGCCCCAGCATTTT
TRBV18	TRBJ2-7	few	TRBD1	CASSPSLRPDRGSPYEQYF	TGTGCCAGCTCACCAAGCTTGAGACCCGACAGGGGTTCCCCCTACGAGCAGTACTTC
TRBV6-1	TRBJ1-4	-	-	CASSELGRLTNEKLFF	TGTGCCAGCAGTGAATTGGGGCGGCTGACTAATGAAAAACTGTTTTTT
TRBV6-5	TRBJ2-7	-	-	CASSYAEHSYEQYF	TGTGCCAGCAGTTACGCGGAACATTCCTACGAGCAGTACTTC
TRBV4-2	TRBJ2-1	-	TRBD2	CASSQEGGLAYNEQFF	TGTGCCAGCAGCCAAGAGGGGGGACTAGCTTACAATGAGCAGTTCTTC
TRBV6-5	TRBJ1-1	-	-	CASSYGNRNTEAFF	TGTGCCAGCAGTTACGGCAACAGGAACACTGAAGCTTTCTTT
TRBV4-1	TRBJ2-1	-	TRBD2	CASSQGELAGDNEQFF	TGCGCCAGCAGCCAAGGAGAACTAGCGGGGGACAATGAGCAGTTCTTC
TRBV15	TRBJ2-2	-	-	CATSRDGGGELFF	TGTGCCACCAGCAGAGATGGCGGTGGGGAGCTGTTTTTT
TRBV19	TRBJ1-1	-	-	CASSNRNTEAFF	TGTGCCAGTAGTAACAGGAACACTGAAGCTTTCTTT
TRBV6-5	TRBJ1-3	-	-	CASSSGGPNQINTIYF	TGTGCCAGCAGTTCCGGGGGACCGAACCAGATTAACACCATATATTTT
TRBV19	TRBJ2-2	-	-	CASSMTGGPTGELFF	TGTGCCAGTAGTATGACGGGGGGCCCCACCGGGGAGCTGTTTTTT
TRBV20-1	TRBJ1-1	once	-	CSASRRSVRTEAFF	TGCAGTGCTAGTAGGAGGTCGGTTCGTACTGAAGCTTTCTTT
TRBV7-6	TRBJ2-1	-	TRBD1	CASSPLTGRSYNEQFF	TGTGCCAGCAGCCCGTTGACAGGGCGCTCCTACAATGAGCAGTTCTTC
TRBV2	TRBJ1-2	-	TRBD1	CASRAGGYTF	TGTGCCAGCAGAGCAGGGGGATACACCTTC
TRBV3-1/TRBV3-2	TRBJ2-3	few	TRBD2	CASSHLAGAPGTQYF	TGTGCCAGCAGCCACCTAGCGGGGGCTCCGGGTACGCAGTATTTT
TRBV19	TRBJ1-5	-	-	CASSIGGRMNQPQHF	TGTGCCAGTAGTATAGGGGGCCGGATGAATCAGCCCCAGCATTTT
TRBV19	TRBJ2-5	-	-	CASSSFGADQETQYF	TGTGCCAGTAGCTCCTTTGGGGCAGACCAAGAGACCCAGTACTTC
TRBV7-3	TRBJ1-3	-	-	CASSLGAVAAGNTIYF	TGTGCCAGCAGCCTAGGGGCAGTCGCAGCTGGAAACACCATATATTTT
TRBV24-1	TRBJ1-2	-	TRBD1	CATSETGVGYTF	TGTGCCACCAGTGAAACAGGGGTCGGCTACACCTTC
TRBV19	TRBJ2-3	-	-	CASRERRDFSTDTQYF	TGTGCCAGTAGGGAGAGGAGGGATTTTAGCACAGATACGCAGTATTTT
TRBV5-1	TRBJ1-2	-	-	CASSLASRGIYGYTF	TGCGCCAGCAGCTTGGCCAGTAGAGGGATCTATGGCTACACCTTC
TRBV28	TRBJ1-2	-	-	CAIPKNRGALGYGYTF	TGTGCCATCCCAAAAAACCGCGGGGCGCTAGGCTATGGCTACACCTTC
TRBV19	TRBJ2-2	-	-	CASSISEGDTGELFF	TGTGCCAGTAGTATTAGTGAGGGGGACACCGGGGAGCTGTTTTTT
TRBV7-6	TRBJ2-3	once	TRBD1	CASSQNPGGTGLTDTQYF	TGTGCCAGCAGTCAGAACCCCGGGGGGACAGGGCTCACAGATACGCAGTATTTT
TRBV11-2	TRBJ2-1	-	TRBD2	CASSLVYSGGAGRYNEQFF	TGTGCCAGCAGCTTAGTATACAGCGGGGGGGCCGGGCGATACAATGAGCAGTTCTTC
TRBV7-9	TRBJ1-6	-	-	CASSPVAGSYNSPLHF	TGTGCCAGCAGCCCCGTGGCGGGGTCCTATAATTCACCCCTCCACTTT
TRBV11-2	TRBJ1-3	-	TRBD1	CATRNTGGGNTIYF	TGTGCCACAAGGAATACAGGGGGCGGAAACACCATATATTTT
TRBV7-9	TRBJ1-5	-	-	CASSSHRGNQPQHF	TGTGCCAGCAGCTCCCACAGGGGCAATCAGCCCCAGCATTTT
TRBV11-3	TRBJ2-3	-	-	CASSPQGASTDTQYF	TGTGCCAGCAGCCCCCAGGGTGCAAGCACAGATACGCAGTATTTT
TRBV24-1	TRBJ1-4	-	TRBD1	CATSAGQGNEKLFF	TGTGCCACCAGTGCTGGACAGGGGAATGAAAAACTGTTTTTT
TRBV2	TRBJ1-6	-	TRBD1	CATTGQPNSPLHF	TGTGCCACCACGGGACAGCCCAATTCACCCCTCCACTTT
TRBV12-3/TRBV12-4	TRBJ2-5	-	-	CASSLAGRETQYF	TGTGCCAGCAGTTTAGCAGGGAGGGAGACCCAGTACTTC
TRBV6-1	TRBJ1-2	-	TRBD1	CASSETIYRGPGYGYTF	TGTGCCAGCAGTGAAACAATTTACAGGGGTCCGGGCTATGGCTACACCTTC
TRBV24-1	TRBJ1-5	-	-	CATRGQISNQPQHF	TGTGCCACCAGGGGACAAATAAGCAATCAGCCCCAGCATTTT
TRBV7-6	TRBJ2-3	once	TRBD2	CASSWLGLAGGSSTDTQYF	TGTGCCAGCAGCTGGCTGGGCCTAGCGGGGGGCTCAAGCACAGATACGCAGTATTTT
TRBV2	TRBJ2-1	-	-	CASSESQVAVASYNEQFF	TGTGCCAGCAGTGAAAGCCAAGTAGCGGTCGCTTCCTACAATGAGCAGTTCTTC
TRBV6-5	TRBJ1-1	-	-	CASSSRESAFF	TGTGCCAGCAGCTCCAGGGAATCTGCTTTCTTT
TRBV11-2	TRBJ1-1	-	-	CASSLDDTEAFF	TGTGCCAGCAGCTTAGACGACACTGAAGCTTTCTTT
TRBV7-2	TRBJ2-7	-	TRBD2	CASSPSGGSYEQYF	TGTGCCAGCAGCCCTAGCGGGGGTTCCTACGAGCAGTACTTC
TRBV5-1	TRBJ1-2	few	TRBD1	CASSLDTGGYGYTF	TGCGCCAGCAGCTTGGATACAGGGGGCTATGGCTACACCTTC
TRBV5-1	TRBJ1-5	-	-	CASSLNTGGNQPQHF	TGCGCCAGCAGCTTGAATACGGGGGGCAATCAGCCCCAGCATTTT
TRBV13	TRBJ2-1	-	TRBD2	CASSRRGVAGYNEQFF	TGTGCCAGCAGCCGTCGGGGGGTAGCGGGCTACAATGAGCAGTTCTTC